These 21 T cell receptor beta chains were sequenced from one sample in a study of T cells in localized non-small cell lung cancer. TCRdb's copy holds only in-frame clones and misses some; the assay was immunoSEQ multiplex PCR. Here the sample spans approximately 70,000 clones, more than 80% being singletons. The sample here was PBMCs, taken before any cancer treatment. All receptors derive from a man aged 35-69 years with stage II lung adenocarcinoma.

The V gene is TRBV18, the J gene TRBJ2-7; weak D call: TRBD2 (5 bases). V lost 0 bases to trimming and J lost 5 bases, with 20 bases between them. This CDR3 contains 17 residues. The germline CDR1 and CDR2 sequences are KGHSH and LQKENI. The CDR3 DNA reads TGTGCCAGCTCACCACCGAACCTGCGTTCGGGGAGCAACGAGCAGTACTTC. This encodes CASSPPNLRSGSNEQYF.

The V call is TRBV2, the J call TRBJ1-4, with 7 positions matching TRBD1. The CDR3 consists of 15 residues. Germline CDR1 SNHLY, CDR2 FYNNEI. Trimming took 6 bases from V and 10 from J; bases not matched to a gene: 14. The CDR3 protein is CASRDRASTSGKLFF. CDR3 DNA: TGTGCCAGCAGAGACAGGGCCTCTACTAGTGGAAAACTGTTTTTT.

A single count supports this clone. The rearrangement joins TRBV19 to TRBJ2-5; D unresolved. Germline V gene data show CDR1 as LNHDA and CDR2 as SQIVND (reference sequence). CDR3 size: 15 residues. The V gene lost 6 bases and the J gene lost 2 bases, with 16 bases spanning the gap. DNA for the CDR3: TGTGCCAGTAGCAAACAGATTGGGCGACAAGAGACCCAGTACTTC. Translation gives CASSKQIGRQETQYF.

This clone was recorded at least ten times. The rearrangement links TRBV6-1 to TRBJ1-5; D is uncertain. Germline-derived CDR1 and CDR2 are MNHNS and SASEGT. The CDR3 covers 13 residues. Trimming removed 4 bases from V and 7 bases from J, with 11 bases in between. The CDR3 spells CASSVAERQPQHF. The CDR3 DNA reads as TGTGCCAGCAGTGTCGCCGAAAGACAGCCCCAGCATTTT.

The chain links TRBV5-8 to TRBJ2-2; possibly TRBD2 for D (5 bases). The CDR3 covers 14 residues. Looked up from germline, CDR1 is SGHTS and CDR2 is YDEGEE. V lost 4 bases to trimming and J lost 4 bases, with 11 bases between them. CDR3 loop: CASSGLTSTGELFF. The CDR3 coding sequence is TGTGCCAGCAGCGGGCTTACTAGCACCGGGGAGCTGTTTTTT.

The chain couples TRBV4-1 to TRBJ2-7; 8 nucleotides align to TRBD1. V dropped 4 bases and J dropped 2; count of bases not matched to a gene: 4. The germline CDR1 and CDR2 sequences are MGHRA and YSYEKL. The length of the CDR3 is 14 residues. The CDR3 DNA reads as TGCGCCAGCAGCCCGAACAGGGGGGCCTACGAGCAGTACTTC. It translates to CASSPNRGAYEQYF.

The chain is built from TRBV7-2 and TRBJ1-3; D unclear. CDR3 size: 17 residues. The germline V and J ends were trimmed by 5 bases and 0 bases, with 17 bases remaining between them. CDR1 is SGHTA, CDR2 FQGNSA, per germline. In DNA, the CDR3 is TGTGCCAGCAGCCCCTCAGGCCGGCGGCTCTCTGGAAACACCATATATTTT. It is translated as CASSPSGRRLSGNTIYF.

The chain uses TRBV6-6 and TRBJ2-1; 9 nucleotides match TRBD2. Trimming removed 4 bases from V and 0 bases from J; junction bases left unmatched: 4. The CDR3 has 16 amino acids. CDR1 is MNHNY and CDR2 is SVGAGI in the germline V gene (reference sequence). CDR3 DNA: TGTGCCAGCAGTTCCCGTAGCGGGAGCTCCTACAATGAGCAGTTCTTC. Translating it yields CASSSRSGSSYNEQFF.

Here the CDR3 DNA reads TGTGCCTGGAGTTCGGGATTTGGCTACACCTTC. As protein: CAWSSGFGYTF. This chain links TRBV30 with TRBJ1-2; D uncertain. The V gene lost 2 bases and the J gene lost 7 bases, with 8 bases spanning the gap. Germline V CDR1 and CDR2: GTSNPN, SVGIG (reference sequence). The CDR3 sequence is 11 residues long.

This rearrangement joins TRBV2 to TRBJ2-7; no definite D call. Germline lookup yields CDR1 SNHLY and CDR2 FYNNEI. CDR3 size: 14 residues. The V gene lost 4 bases and the J gene lost 0 bases, with 10 bases spanning the gap. CDR3 DNA: TGTGCCAGCAGTGCTGGCAGAAACTCCTACGAGCAGTACTTC. This codes for CASSAGRNSYEQYF.

DNA for the CDR3: TGTGCCAGCAGCCAAATGGGGTGGGCTTTCTTT. It codes for CASSQMGWAFF. This rearrangement joins TRBV4-2 to TRBJ1-1; D gene unclear. Germline loops: CDR1 LGHNA, CDR2 YNFKEQ. Trimming shortened V by 2 bases and J by 11 bases, and 9 bases separated the two germline ends. The CDR3 is 11 amino acids.

J is TRBJ1-3 and V is TRBV5-1; the D is unclear. Trimming took off 2 bases at V and 0 bases at J, with 9 bases between the two ends. This CDR3 region has 15 residues. Germline lookup yields CDR1 SGHRS and CDR2 YFSETQ. The CDR3 nucleotides read TGCGCCAGCAGCTTCCGCGCCAGCTCTGGAAACACCATATATTTT. It translates to CASSFRASSGNTIYF.

The chain uses TRBV4-3 and TRBJ1-2; 7 positions agree with TRBD1. Germline values: CDR1 LGHNA, CDR2 YSLEER. The J segment lost 5 bases and the V segment lost 0 bases, leaving 9 bases of the junction unmatched. This CDR3 region has 16 residues. The CDR3 bases are TGCGCCAGCAGCCAAGAGGAAGCGACAGGGATTTATGGCTACACCTTC. This codes for CASSQEEATGIYGYTF.

This chain connects TRBV18 to TRBJ2-7; 7 bases line up with TRBD2. The germline CDR1 and CDR2 sequences are KGHSH and LQKENI. CDR3 length: 14 amino acids. The V gene end was trimmed by 0 bases and the J gene end by 4 bases; junction bases not matched to a gene: 3. CDR3 bases: TGTGCCAGCTCACCACCGGGAGGGGATTACGAGCAGTACTTC. Translated, it gives CASSPPGGDYEQYF.

The rearrangement joins TRBV14 to TRBJ1-4; D is unresolved. Germline V gives CDR1 SGHDN, CDR2 FVKESK. This CDR3 contains 14 residues. Trimming pared 1 base from V and 8 bases from J, leaving 11 bases between. The CDR3 bases are TGTGCCAGCAGCCAAGTGGGGTTAAGCGAAAAACTGTTTTTT. Its protein is CASSQVGLSEKLFF.

This clone was seen once. The V call is TRBV30, the J call TRBJ1-2, with D unclear. The CDR3 has 13 residues. CDR1 and CDR2 from the germline V gene are GTSNPN and SVGIG (reference sequence). V gave up 5 bases and J gave up 0 bases, with 10 bases separating them. The CDR3 is CAWCNSTNYGYTF. The CDR3, as DNA: TGTGCCTGGTGTAATTCAACTAACTATGGCTACACCTTC.

The chain recombines TRBV29-1 with TRBJ2-5; D is ambiguous. Trimming removed 4 bases at V and 5 bases at J, with 11 bases between. The CDR3 runs to 12 residues. CDR1 is SQVTM, CDR2 ANQGSEA, per germline. CDR3 protein: CSVVPGEETQYF. CDR3 nucleotides: TGCAGCGTTGTTCCGGGCGAGGAGACCCAGTACTTC.

This clone appeared a few times. This chain connects TRBV6-6 to TRBJ1-1, with D unclear. The length of the CDR3 is 14 residues. V lost 6 bases and J 4 bases, leaving 15 bases between the germline ends. Germline-derived CDR1 and CDR2 are MNHNY and SVGAGI (reference sequence). Here the CDR3 reads CASRGTDFITEAFF. CDR3 sequence (DNA): TGTGCCAGCAGGGGAACAGACTTTATCACTGAAGCTTTCTTT.

The genes are TRBV11-3 and TRBJ2-1; 14 bases map to TRBD2. The CDR3 covers 15 residues. The V gene end was trimmed by 5 bases and the J gene end by 9 bases; junction bases not matched to a gene: 6. Germline V gene data show CDR1 as SGHNT and CDR2 as YENEEA. The chain's CDR3 is CASSPTSGRAGEQFF. CDR3 DNA sequence: TGTGCCAGCAGCCCGACTAGCGGGAGGGCCGGTGAGCAGTTCTTC.

The chain uses TRBV7-6 and TRBJ2-2; D is possibly TRBD1 (6 bases). This CDR3 is 13 amino acids long. Per germline, CDR1 SGHVS and CDR2 FNYEAQ. The V gene lost 4 bases and the J gene lost 6 bases, with 9 bases spanning the gap. CDR3 in DNA: TGTGCCAGCAGCTCCAACAGGGCCGGGGAGCTGTTTTTT. This encodes CASSSNRAGELFF.

V and J are TRBV5-8 and TRBJ2-6; D ambiguous. The CDR3 totals 15 residues. V lost 1 base and J lost 2, with 7 bases in between. Germline lookup yields CDR1 SGHTS and CDR2 YDEGEE. CDR3 loop: CASSLRRAGANVLTF. CDR3 DNA: TGTGCCAGCAGCTTGAGAAGGGCTGGGGCCAACGTCCTGACTTTC.